This passage covers 13 T cell receptor beta chains from one sample sequenced in a study of tumor-infiltrating lymphocytes in glioblastoma multiforme. Multiple V-beta primers and a C-beta primer amplified TCRB from RNA. TCRdb reprocessed the multiplex PCR reads via MiXCR and lists one record per CDR3 protein. The repertoire holds about 18,000 distinct CDR3 sequences, 65% to 80% seen once, with 18% in the top ten. The sequencing input was peripheral blood. These receptor sequences come from a male donor with glioblastoma.

Points on this clonotype: Without the conserved terminal phenylalanine or tryptophan, this CDR3 likely stems from a read error. The chain links TRBV11-2 to TRBJ2-3, with D unresolved. Germline V gene sequence: CDR1 SGHAT, CDR2 FQNNGV. The CDR3 has 12 amino acids. The CDR3 protein is CASSLGADTQYL. CDR3 bases: TGTGCCAGTAGCTTAGGTGCTGATACGCAGTATCTT.

This clonotype was observed a single time. The chain couples TRBV7-8 to TRBJ2-1; D gene unclear. CDR1 and CDR2 (germline): SGHVS, FQNEAQ. The CDR3 has 15 residues. V was cut by 5 bases and J by 3 bases, with 14 bases left in between. CDR3 sequence: CASSQKFGFYNEQFF. The CDR3 region has the DNA TGTGCCAGCAGCCAGAAGTTCGGTTTCTACAATGAGCAGTTCTTC.

This clonotype was detected a few times. CDR3 residues: CASSLGTGGNEQFF. In DNA, the CDR3 is TGTGCCAGCAGCTTAGGTACCGGGGGCAATGAGCAGTTCTTC. V is TRBV11-2 and J is TRBJ2-1; D is perhaps TRBD2 (6 bases). The CDR3 consists of 14 residues. The germline CDR1 and CDR2 sequences are SGHAT and FQNNGV. Trimming took 1 base from V and 6 from J, leaving 10 bases between them.

This clonotype has just a few counts. At one end, the junction sequence differs from germline, possibly due to a read error. The CDR3 loop reads CANSHSTASNEKLFF. DNA of the CDR3: TGCGCCAACAGCCATTCAACAGCGAGTAATGAAAAACTGTTTTTT. The chain is built from TRBV4-3 and TRBJ1-4, with D unresolved. CDR1 and CDR2 (germline): LGHNA, YSLEER. This CDR3 is built from 15 residues.

The V call is TRBV11-2, the J call TRBJ1-1; D perhaps matches TRBD1 (5 bases). The CDR3 contains 13 residues. Germline CDR1 is SGHAT and CDR2 is FQNNGV. V was pared by 0 bases and J by 7 bases, with 9 bases between. The CDR3 region has the DNA TGTGCCAGCAGCTTAGATGGAGGGGTTGAAGCTTTCTTT. This translates into CASSLDGGVEAFF.

In its sample, this clonotype was seen a few times. CDR3 sequence: CASSYGQGDEQFF. CDR3 sequence (DNA): TGTGCCAGCAGCTACGGACAGGGCGATGAGCAGTTCTTC. This chain connects TRBV11-3 to TRBJ2-1; 8 bases align to TRBD1. The junction had 4 bases not matched to a gene; V was cut back by 4 bases and J by 8 bases. Germline loops: CDR1 SGHNT, CDR2 YENEEA. This CDR3 has 13 residues.

Many counts were recorded for this clonotype. The chain joins TRBV29-1 to TRBJ2-2; the D gene is possibly TRBD2 (5 bases). CDR1 and CDR2 from the germline V gene are SQVTM and ANQGSEA. This CDR3 region has 14 residues. V gave up 3 bases and J gave up 4 bases, with 12 bases separating them. The CDR3 sequence is CSVDRGKGTGELFF. CDR3 DNA sequence: TGCAGCGTTGATAGAGGGAAGGGCACCGGGGAGCTGTTTTTT.

A note on this clonotype: At one end, the junction sequence differs from germline, possibly due to a read error. The rearrangement links TRBV11-2 to TRBJ2-7; D tentatively reads TRBD1 or TRBD2 (5 bases each). This CDR3 is 13 amino acids long. Germline V gene data show CDR1 as SGHAT and CDR2 as FQNNGV. The CDR3 nucleotides are TGTGCCAGCAGCTTACCACGGGACCTCGAGCTGTACTTC. Translated: CASSLPRDLELYF. Full variable domain (missing parts from reference TRBV11-2 and TRBJ2-7): EAGVAQSPRYKIIEKRQSVAFWCNPISGHATLYWYQQILGQGPKLLIQFQNNGVVDDSQLPKDRFSAERLKGVDSTLKIQPAKLEDSAVYLCASSLPRDLELYFGPGTRLTVT.

On this clonotype: A junction end diverges from the germline sequence, so it may reflect a read error. The CDR3 DNA is TGTACCAGCAGCCCGGACACCGGGGAGCTGTTTTTT. Residues: CTSSPDTGELFF. The chain couples TRBV14 to TRBJ2-2; D is ambiguous. The CDR3 is 12 amino acids. The germline CDR1 and CDR2 sequences are SGHDN and FVKESK.

The gene calls are TRBV29-1 and TRBJ1-1; TRBD1 agrees at 8 bases. CDR1 and CDR2 (germline): SQVTM, ANQGSEA. The CDR3 totals 14 residues. J was trimmed by 14 bases and V by 5 bases; bases with no gene match: 19. As DNA, the CDR3 is TGCAGCGTTCTGGACAGGGCAATGAACACTGAATCCTTCTTT. Translation: CSVLDRAMNTESFF.

This clonotype was seen more than once but under ten times. A read error is possible here, since a much larger clone lies one base away. The chain recombines TRBV20-1 with TRBJ2-2, with 8 bases matching TRBD2. The CDR3 length is 14 residues. Germline values: CDR1 DFQATT, CDR2 SNEGSKA (reference sequence). The chain's CDR3 is CGARLAGNTGELFF. CDR3 nucleotide sequence: TGCGGTGCTAGGCTAGCGGGGAACACCGGGGAGCTGTTTTTT.

In regard to this clonotype: The junction differs from germline at one of its ends, possibly a read error. V and J are TRBV29-1 and TRBJ2-1, with a tentative D call TRBD2 (6 bases). Germline V gives CDR1 SQVTM, CDR2 ANQGSEA. The CDR3 covers 15 residues. CDR3 region: CNSLRLGDSYNEQFF. The CDR3 bases are TGCAACTCCCTGAGACTAGGGGACTCCTACAACGAGCAGTTCTTC.

This clonotype was seen once. The chain combines TRBV20-1 with TRBJ1-5, with a tentative D call TRBD1 (5 bases). This CDR3 comprises 13 residues. The V and J ends lost 4 bases and 16 bases respectively, with 23 bases between them. Germline V gives CDR1 DFQATT, CDR2 SNEGSKA (reference sequence). The CDR3 is CSAKTGRGQPNHF. CDR3 sequence (DNA): TGCAGTGCTAAAACAGGCCGCGGTCAGCCCAATCATTTT.